The 21 T cell receptor beta chains presented below share a single source sample, sequenced in a study of post-analysis software for immune sequencing data. Overall study results and limits: Controls had lower frequencies than patients of five TRBV segments, which included TRBV5-6, TRBV5-1 and TRBV20-1.

The antigens of these receptors remain unknown. Presence of unique molecular identifiers characterized the TCR beta cDNA libraries. TCRdb fed the PCR reads into MiXCR, producing one record per CDR3 protein. This table has approximately 570,000 distinct CDR3 sequences, around 40% appearing once. Sequencing was performed on blood. These receptors all come from a girl aged 10-17 years with multiple sclerosis.

The rearrangement uses TRBV3-1 and TRBJ2-1; D gene unclear. CDR1 is LGHDT, CDR2 YNNKEL, per germline (reference sequence). The CDR3 has 13 amino acids. V was trimmed by 0 bases and J by 8 bases, leaving 8 bases between them. The CDR3 DNA is TGTGCCAGCAGCCAAGATATGGAACATGAGCAGTTCTTC. It specifies CASSQDMEHEQFF.

The CDR3: CASSLTSGYGYTF. CDR3 sequence (DNA): TGTGCCAGCAGTTTGACTTCGGGATATGGCTACACCTTC. The chain joins TRBV12-3 or TRBV12-4 to TRBJ1-2; D ambiguous. V dropped 3 bases and J dropped 5 bases, with 10 bases sitting between them. The CDR3 extends over 13 amino acids.

This clonotype was seen only a few times. The rearrangement joins TRBV29-1 to TRBJ2-5, with 13 positions matching TRBD2. Losses at the gene ends were 6 bases for V and 4 bases for J; bases not matched to a gene: 5. The germline V gene encodes CDR1 SQVTM and CDR2 ANQGSEA. The CDR3 runs 14 residues. This chain's CDR3 is CSVNGLAGVETQYF. The CDR3 bases are TGCAGCGTAAATGGACTAGCGGGAGTAGAGACCCAGTACTTC.

Only a few counts were recorded for this clonotype. The V and J genes are TRBV29-1 and TRBJ2-4, with D perhaps being TRBD1 or TRBD2 (5 bases each). Germline V gene lookup returns CDR1 SQVTM and CDR2 ANQGSEA. The V and J ends lost 6 bases and 8 bases respectively, with 17 bases between them. The CDR3 is 13 amino acids. CDR3 region: CSVGRSPADIQYF. For the CDR3, the DNA is TGCAGCGTGGGACGGAGCCCCGCCGACATTCAGTACTTC.

The chain has TRBV4-1 and TRBJ1-1, with D perhaps matching TRBD1 (6 bases). CDR1 is MGHRA and CDR2 is YSYEKL in the germline V gene. Trimming left V 4 bases short and J 0 bases short, with 12 bases between. The CDR3 totals 15 residues. This chain's CDR3 is CASSPNKGVNTEAFF. DNA of the CDR3: TGCGCCAGCAGCCCGAATAAGGGGGTGAACACTGAAGCTTTCTTT.

There are a few counts of this clonotype. The chain has TRBV6-6 and TRBJ2-5; D may be TRBD1 (5 bases). The CDR3 has 14 amino acids. V lost 0 bases to trimming and J lost 2 bases, with 7 bases between them. CDR1 MNHNY and CDR2 SVGAGI come from the germline V gene (reference sequence). The CDR3 region has the DNA TGTGCCAGCAGTTACTCGGCAGGGCAAGAGACCCAGTACTTC. It specifies CASSYSAGQETQYF.

V is TRBV6-6 and J is TRBJ2-3; 7 bases map to TRBD1. The V gene's germline CDR1 is MNHNY and CDR2 SVGAGI (reference sequence). CDR3 size: 15 residues. With V trimmed by 7 bases and J by 3 bases, 10 bases remained unmatched. The CDR3 protein is CASTTPWTGTDTQYF. The CDR3 DNA follows: TGTGCCAGCACCACGCCGTGGACAGGAACAGATACGCAGTATTTT.

The chain employs TRBV12-3 or TRBV12-4 and TRBJ1-6, with 10 bases fitting TRBD1. The J segment lost 9 bases and the V segment lost 5 bases, leaving 13 bases of the junction unmatched. This CDR3 comprises 17 residues. The chain's CDR3 is CASSITTGGVSGSPLHF. Written as DNA, the CDR3 is TGTGCCAGCAGTATAACGACAGGGGGCGTTTCGGGTTCACCCCTCCACTTT.

As to this clonotype: One end of the junction does not line up with germline, which may come from a read error. The chain has TRBV6-1 and TRBJ1-5; no reliable D call. Per germline, CDR1 MNHNS and CDR2 SASEGT. This CDR3 has 14 residues. Here the CDR3 DNA reads TGTGCCAGCACGAGCATAATAGGCAATCAGCCCCGGCATTTT. Encoded protein: CASTSIIGNQPRHF.

V and J are TRBV5-1 and TRBJ2-7, with 7 bases fitting TRBD1. The CDR3 loop spans 14 amino acids. The V and J ends lost 5 bases and 5 bases, in that order; junction bases with no gene match: 10. Germline loops: CDR1 SGHRS, CDR2 YFSETQ. The CDR3 loop reads CASSNRGPADEQYF. DNA of the CDR3: TGCGCCAGCAGTAACAGGGGACCCGCGGACGAGCAGTACTTC.

The chain recombines TRBV5-1 with TRBJ2-7; D is ambiguous. The CDR3 length is 15 residues. Trimming took 4 bases from V and 2 from J, leaving 16 bases between them. The germline gives CDR1 SGHRS, CDR2 YFSETQ. CDR3 protein: CASSERLETTYEQYF. The CDR3 bases are TGCGCCAGCAGCGAACGATTAGAAACTACCTACGAGCAGTACTTC.

This clonotype has more than one count but fewer than ten. The chain links TRBV5-1 to TRBJ2-1, with D possibly called TRBD1 or TRBD2 (6 bases each). The CDR3 runs 17 residues. From germline, CDR1 is SGHRS and CDR2 YFSETQ. Between the trimmed V and J ends, which lost 2 bases and 4 bases, there was a span of 19 bases. CDR3 loop: CASSLIVGQGTYNEQFF. CDR3 in DNA: TGCGCCAGCAGCTTAATTGTAGGGCAGGGGACTTACAATGAGCAGTTCTTC.

The chain has TRBV20-1 and TRBJ1-1; D might be TRBD1 (5 bases). The CDR3 is 10 residues long. From germline, CDR1 is DFQATT and CDR2 SNEGSKA (reference sequence). V was clipped by 3 bases and J by 6 bases, with 5 bases between them. The CDR3, as DNA: TGCAGTGCTAGGGGGGCTGAAGCTTTCTTT. Protein product: CSARGAEAFF.

The genes are TRBV6-1 and TRBJ2-7; D is possibly TRBD1 (6 bases). V dropped 4 bases and J dropped 2 bases, with 9 bases sitting between them. Germline CDR1 is MNHNS and CDR2 is SASEGT. CDR3 length: 13 amino acids. CDR3 residues: CASSGDRTYEQYF. The CDR3, as DNA: TGTGCCAGCAGTGGTGACAGGACCTACGAGCAGTACTTC.

The V and J genes are TRBV5-1 and TRBJ1-6; D call uncertain. Trimming pared 2 bases from V and 7 bases from J, leaving 22 bases between. CDR3 size: 18 residues. From germline, CDR1 is SGHRS and CDR2 YFSETQ. CDR3 DNA: TGCGCCAGCAGCTTATCCCAACGGGGTCCGGGCCTAAATTCACCCCTCCACTTT. Protein: CASSLSQRGPGLNSPLHF.

A single count supports this clonotype. The V and J genes are TRBV7-9 and TRBJ2-3; 8 positions agree with TRBD2. Germline CDR1 is SEHNR and CDR2 is FQNEAQ (reference sequence). This CDR3 has 18 residues. After removal of 4 bases from V and 3 bases from J, the junction contained 15 bases not matched to a gene. CDR3 in amino acids: CASSYTPVQAGETDTQYF. The DNA for the CDR3 is TGTGCCAGCAGCTATACCCCGGTCCAAGCGGGGGAAACAGATACGCAGTATTTT.

The chain is built from TRBV2 and TRBJ1-2; 7 bases match TRBD1. The CDR3 consists of 15 residues. The trim removed 3 bases at V and 4 bases at J, leaving 8 bases unmatched. In germline, CDR1 is SNHLY, CDR2 FYNNEI. In DNA, the CDR3 is TGTGCCAGCAGTGATTCGGGAGGGGGCGGCTATGGCTACACCTTC. This gives the protein CASSDSGGGGYGYTF.

The V and J genes are TRBV24-1 and TRBJ2-3; D call uncertain. The germline gives CDR1 KGHDR, CDR2 SFDVKD. Trimming removed 2 bases at V and 5 bases at J, with 10 bases between. CDR3 length equals 14 residues. The DNA for the CDR3 is TGTGCCACCAGTGATTGGCAGGATATAGATACGCAGTATTTT. Protein: CATSDWQDIDTQYF.

CDR3 DNA: TGCAGTGCTAGGGCCTCGAGTAGCAATCAGCCCCAGCATTTT. Amino acid sequence: CSARASSSNQPQHF. This rearrangement joins TRBV20-1 to TRBJ1-5; D is unclear. Trimming cost V 3 bases and J 0 bases, with 9 bases left between them. The length of the CDR3 is 14 residues. Germline CDR1 and CDR2: DFQATT and SNEGSKA (reference sequence).

This clonotype was observed many times. The genes are TRBV7-2 and TRBJ2-7; TRBD2 is a possible D gene (5 bases). The CDR3 consists of 14 residues. The germline V gene encodes CDR1 SGHTA and CDR2 FQGNSA. V was shortened by 5 bases and J by 1 base, with 12 bases between the two germline ends. In DNA form, the CDR3 reads TGTGCCAGCAGCCGTACTAGTGGGTCCTACGAGCAGTACTTC. It translates to CASSRTSGSYEQYF. Combining the CDR3 with reference TRBV7-2 and TRBJ2-7 gives the whole variable domain GAGVSQSPSNKVTEKGKDVELRCDPISGHTALYWYRQSLGQGLEFLIYFQGNSAPDKSGLPSDRFSAERTGGSVSTLTIQRTQQEDSAVYLCASSRTSGSYEQYFGPGTRLTVT.

Only one count was recorded for this clonotype. The chain employs TRBV3-1 and TRBJ2-7, with 14 bases fitting TRBD2. Matching the DNA end better, TRBJ2-5 makes the J call doubtful. This CDR3 is built from 17 residues. Germline CDR1 reads LGHDT; CDR2 reads YNNKEL (reference sequence). The CDR3 DNA is TGTGCCAGCAGCCAAGCCGGGACTAGCGGGAGATGGGAGACCCAGTACTTC. It yields the protein CASSQAGTSGRWETQYF.